The sequence of this T cell receptor (beta chain) was determined in a study of blood T cell repertoires in COVID-19. Study in general: Acute and convalescent COVID-19 specimens originated in the United States, Italy and Spain. T cells, B-cell-depleted T cells, or PBMCs provided the cDNA or gDNA that served as material.

CDR3 length: 16 residues. V was shortened by 5 bases and J by 0 bases, with 13 bases between the two germline ends. Germline V gene lookup returns CDR1 SEHNR and CDR2 FQNEAQ (reference sequence). Sequencing used immunoSEQ multiplex PCR; TCRdb keeps in-frame clones, though not all of them. The sample holds about 270,000 clones; less than 95% are singletons and the top ten take about 3%. The study drew participants aged about 18 to 95 years from about two dozen US areas. The gene calls are TRBV7-9 and TRBJ2-2, with a tentative D call TRBD2 (6 bases). What was sequenced was PBMCs or T cells enriched from blood (not recorded which). This clonotype originated in a middle-aged man who had been exposed to COVID-19. The CDR3 reads CASSPWAGPNTGELFF. As DNA, the CDR3 is TGTGCCAGCAGCCCGTGGGCGGGACCGAACACCGGGGAGCTGTTTTTT.